Below are 27 T cell receptor beta chains sequenced from a single sample in a study of blood T cell repertoires in COVID-19. TCRdb's copy holds only in-frame clones and misses some; the assay was immunoSEQ multiplex PCR. The sample includes 250,000 to 350,000 clones, about nine tenths of them seen just once. The source material was peripheral blood. The origin of the receptors is a woman in her 30s with COVID-19, enrolled during active disease.

The gene calls are TRBV7-2 and TRBJ2-7; 11 bases line up with TRBD2. CDR1 and CDR2 (germline): SGHTA, FQGNSA. The CDR3 consists of 19 residues. The V and J ends lost 1 base and 0 bases, in that order; junction bases with no gene match: 11. The CDR3 sequence is CASSLVRASGRPRSYEQYF. The CDR3 nucleotides read TGTGCCAGCAGCTTAGTGAGGGCTAGCGGGAGGCCTCGCTCCTACGAGCAGTACTTC. Full variable domain (missing parts from reference TRBV7-2 and TRBJ2-7): GAGVSQSPSNKVTEKGKDVELRCDPISGHTALYWYRQSLGQGLEFLIYFQGNSAPDKSGLPSDRFSAERTGGSVSTLTIQRTQQEDSAVYLCASSLVRASGRPRSYEQYFGPGTRLTVT.

This clone appeared once. The V and J genes are TRBV10-1 and TRBJ1-5; TRBD1 matches at 9 bases. There are 16 residues in the CDR3. Trimming cost V 10 bases and J 4 bases; bases outside gene matches: 14. Germline CDR1 WNHNN, CDR2 SYGVQD (reference sequence). This CDR3 is CATLKDRGRENQPQHF. DNA of the CDR3: TGCGCCACCTTAAAGGACAGGGGTAGGGAGAATCAGCCCCAGCATTTT.

The rearrangement uses TRBV7-9 and TRBJ1-5, with D maybe TRBD1 (5 bases). Trimming removed 3 bases from V and 7 bases from J, with 7 bases in between. CDR1 is SEHNR, CDR2 FQNEAQ, per germline (reference sequence). The CDR3 has 12 amino acids. Here the CDR3 reads CASSFGGQPQHF. CDR3 nucleotide sequence: TGTGCCAGCAGCTTTGGGGGGCAGCCCCAGCATTTT. The full variable domain, completed using reference TRBV7-9 and TRBJ1-5, is DTGVSQNPRHKITKRGQNVTFRCDPISEHNRLYWYRQTLGQGPEFLTYFQNEAQLEKSRLLSDRFSAERPKGSFSTLEIQRTEQGDSAMYLCASSFGGQPQHFGDGTRLSIL.

The chain has TRBV7-2 and TRBJ1-1; 8 positions agree with TRBD1. The J segment lost 4 bases and the V segment lost 5 bases, leaving 6 bases of the junction unmatched. Germline lookup yields CDR1 SGHTA and CDR2 FQGNSA. There are 14 residues in the CDR3. The chain's CDR3 is CASSQTGAGTEAFF. The DNA for the CDR3 is TGTGCCAGCAGCCAGACAGGGGCGGGCACTGAAGCTTTCTTT.

In this sample, this clone turned up once. The chain is built from TRBV10-3 and TRBJ2-7, with 11 nucleotides matching TRBD1. Germline CDR1 ENHRY, CDR2 SYGVKD. Trimming at V came to 5 bases and at J to 12 bases, leaving 15 bases not matched to a gene. This CDR3 has 15 amino acids. CDR3 coding DNA: TGTGCCATCAGTCCTGCCCGGACAGGGGGCCCCGGTATGTACTTC. Translated, it gives CAISPARTGGPGMYF.

This chain connects TRBV4-1 to TRBJ1-5, with D possibly TRBD1 on 6 matching bases. This CDR3 region has 15 residues. Trimming left V 1 base short and J 7 bases short, with 14 bases between. CDR1 is MGHRA and CDR2 is YSYEKL in the germline V gene. CDR3 in amino acids: CASSQGGGDGQPQHF. CDR3 coding DNA: TGCGCCAGCAGCCAAGGAGGGGGGGATGGACAGCCCCAGCATTTT.

V gene TRBV19 combines with J gene TRBJ2-7, with 8 bases fitting TRBD1. The V and J ends lost 2 bases and 6 bases, in that order; junction bases with no gene match: 6. The CDR3 has 14 residues. From germline, CDR1 is LNHDA and CDR2 SQIVND (reference sequence). The CDR3 sequence is CASSILGTGGEQYF. Written as DNA, the CDR3 is TGTGCCAGTAGTATACTTGGGACAGGCGGCGAGCAGTACTTC.

This clone has a single count. The chain has TRBV11-2 and TRBJ2-1; the match to TRBD2 covers 7 bases. V was pared by 8 bases and J by 7 bases, with 14 bases of the junction left unmatched. The CDR3 runs 15 residues. The germline gives CDR1 SGHAT, CDR2 FQNNGV. The DNA for the CDR3 is TGTGCCAGCGGAGGGGTCGGGGGAGCGGGGAATGAGCAGTTCTTC. Its protein product is CASGGVGGAGNEQFF.

CDR3 region: CASSIERLAVTDTQYF. DNA for the CDR3: TGTGCCAGCAGCATAGAACGACTAGCAGTCACAGATACGCAGTATTTT. The chain uses TRBV7-2 and TRBJ2-3; 7 positions agree with TRBD2. V lost 5 bases to trimming and J lost 2 bases; unmatched junction nucleotides: 10. The CDR3 contains 16 residues. Germline CDR1 SGHTA, CDR2 FQGNSA.

The gene calls are TRBV5-1 and TRBJ1-5; perhaps TRBD1 as D (5 bases). This CDR3 has 15 amino acids. The germline V gene encodes CDR1 SGHRS and CDR2 YFSETQ. The V end lost 3 bases, the J end lost 5 bases, and 15 bases lay between the germline ends. This CDR3 is CASSSTGGPYQPQHF. DNA for the CDR3: TGCGCCAGCAGCTCAACGGGGGGACCCTATCAGCCCCAGCATTTT.

The rearrangement uses TRBV9 and TRBJ2-2; 9 bases are shared with TRBD1. Germline loops: CDR1 SGDLS, CDR2 YYNGEE. This CDR3 has 15 amino acids. Trimming removed 4 bases from V and 4 bases from J; junction bases left unmatched: 5. The CDR3 region has the DNA TGTGCCAGCAGCATACAGGGGGCGACCACCGGGGAGCTGTTTTTT. As protein: CASSIQGATTGELFF.

The chain employs TRBV4-1 and TRBJ2-7; 7 nucleotides match TRBD1. The CDR3 is 18 residues long. Trimming took 5 bases from V and 6 from J; bases not matched to a gene: 22. CDR1 is MGHRA and CDR2 is YSYEKL in the germline V gene. The CDR3: CASSGNRGISRTPSEQYF. In DNA, the CDR3 is TGCGCCAGCAGCGGGAACAGGGGCATAAGTCGGACCCCTTCCGAGCAGTACTTC.

The CDR3 coding sequence is TGTGCCACCAGCGGGCGGACAGGGGAGGGAACTGAAGCTTTCTTT. It yields the protein CATSGRTGEGTEAFF. The J gene is TRBJ1-1, the V gene TRBV15; 9 bases match TRBD1. This CDR3 region has 15 residues. Per the germline V gene, CDR1 is LNHNV and CDR2 is YYDKDF (reference sequence). With 5 bases clipped from V and 5 bases from J, the junction kept 9 bases outside the gene matches.

The chain combines TRBV7-9 with TRBJ1-6; D is unresolved. This CDR3 has 13 residues. Trimming cost V 1 base and J 18 bases, with 16 bases left between them. CDR1 and CDR2 (germline): SEHNR, FQNEAQ (reference sequence). Here the CDR3 reads CASSLGPEGRPHF. In DNA form, the CDR3 reads TGTGCCAGCAGCTTAGGACCCGAGGGTCGTCCCCACTTT. The full variable domain, rest sourced from reference TRBV7-9 and TRBJ1-6, is DTGVSQNPRHKITKRGQNVTFRCDPISEHNRLYWYRQTLGQGPEFLTYFQNEAQLEKSRLLSDRFSAERPKGSFSTLEIQRTEQGDSAMYLCASSLGPEGRPHFGNGTRLTVT.

The chain couples TRBV24-1 to TRBJ2-1; D possibly corresponds to TRBD1 (5 bases). The V gene's germline CDR1 is KGHDR and CDR2 SFDVKD. The CDR3 has 16 amino acids. V lost 4 bases, J lost 2 bases, and 14 bases lay in between. The CDR3 spells CATSEQDMGTYNEQFF. Here the CDR3 DNA reads TGTGCCACCAGTGAACAGGACATGGGGACCTACAATGAGCAGTTCTTC.

This chain joins TRBV28 and TRBJ2-7; weak D call: TRBD2 (6 bases). The CDR3 totals 15 residues. V was cut by 4 bases and J by 5 bases, with 18 bases left in between. The germline gives CDR1 MDHEN, CDR2 SYDVKM. CDR3 DNA: TGTGCCAGCAGTTCATACGGAGGGCCCCATAACGAGCAGTACTTC. Translation gives CASSSYGGPHNEQYF.

V is TRBV24-1 and J is TRBJ1-5, with D possibly being TRBD1 (6 bases). This CDR3 is 14 amino acids long. V was trimmed by 3 bases and J by 4 bases, leaving 9 bases between them. In germline, CDR1 is KGHDR, CDR2 SFDVKD. CDR3 amino acids: CATSDPRGNQPQHF. The CDR3 bases are TGTGCCACCAGTGATCCCAGGGGAAATCAGCCCCAGCATTTT.

The chain has TRBV6-2 or TRBV6-3 and TRBJ2-5; maybe TRBD1 (6 bases). V lost 4 bases and J lost 0, with 12 bases in between. CDR3 length: 15 amino acids. Germline V gives CDR1 MNHEY, CDR2 SVGEGT. As DNA, the CDR3 is TGTGCCAGCAGTTCTTACAGGGCTGACCAAGAGACCCAGTACTTC. It specifies CASSSYRADQETQYF.

The V gene is TRBV6-5, the J gene TRBJ2-1; D may be TRBD1 (6 bases). The CDR3 has 15 amino acids. V lost 6 bases, J lost 2 bases, and 14 bases lay in between. Germline loops: CDR1 MNHEY, CDR2 SVGAGI. The CDR3 loop is CASSPFGTPYNEQFF. The CDR3 DNA reads as TGTGCCAGCAGCCCCTTCGGGACACCCTACAATGAGCAGTTCTTC.

V is TRBV7-9 and J is TRBJ1-5; D is possibly TRBD1 (6 bases). Germline V CDR1 and CDR2: SEHNR, FQNEAQ (reference sequence). The CDR3 length is 15 residues. Trimming took off 3 bases at V and 1 base at J, with 10 bases between the two ends. CDR3 coding DNA: TGTGCCAGCAGCTTCTCCGGGACAAGCAATCAGCCCCAGCATTTT. This sequence encodes CASSFSGTSNQPQHF.

In regard to this clone: At one boundary the junction diverges from the germline segment, which might be a read error. Other DNA sequences from this sample encode an identical CDR3 as well. The gene calls are TRBV6-1 and TRBJ2-7; TRBD2 agrees at 11 bases. Looked up from germline, CDR1 is MNHNS and CDR2 is SASEGT. The CDR3 contains 16 residues. CDR3 DNA sequence: TGTGCCAGCAGTGAGCTTCTAGCGGGAGGATCCTACGAGCAATACTTC. Protein product: CASSELLAGGSYEQYF.

The J gene is TRBJ1-6, the V gene TRBV7-9; D possibly corresponds to TRBD1 (6 bases). Deletions cut 0 bases from V and 4 bases from J, with 10 bases between. CDR1 and CDR2 from the germline V gene are SEHNR and FQNEAQ (reference sequence). The CDR3 extends over 16 amino acids. CDR3 amino acids: CASSLAQGLYNSPLHF. In DNA form, the CDR3 reads TGTGCCAGCAGCTTAGCCCAGGGGTTATATAATTCACCCCTCCACTTT.

About this clone itself: Different DNA sequences within this sample yield the same CDR3. The genes are TRBV19 and TRBJ2-7; 8 bases agree with TRBD1. Losses at the gene ends were 6 bases for V and 2 bases for J; bases not matched to a gene: 3. The CDR3 contains 13 residues. Looked up from germline, CDR1 is LNHDA and CDR2 is SQIVND (reference sequence). The CDR3 sequence is CASRGQATYEQYF. The CDR3 DNA follows: TGTGCCAGTAGGGGACAGGCTACCTACGAGCAGTACTTC. The full variable domain, completed using reference TRBV19 and TRBJ2-7, is DGGITQSPKYLFRKEGQNVTLSCEQNLNHDAMYWYRQDPGQGLRLIYYSQIVNDFQKGDIAEGYSVSREKKESFPLTVTSAQKNPTAFYLCASRGQATYEQYFGPGTRLTVT.

The CDR3 here is CASSQDNRASAQYF. The CDR3 nucleotides are TGCGCCAGCAGCCAAGATAACAGGGCCAGCGCCCAGTACTTC. The chain is built from TRBV4-1 and TRBJ2-5; a weak D match, TRBD1 (6 bases). Deletions cut 0 bases from V and 9 bases from J, with 14 bases between. The CDR3 totals 14 residues. The germline CDR1 and CDR2 sequences are MGHRA and YSYEKL.

J is TRBJ1-3 and V is TRBV7-9; 9 nucleotides agree with TRBD1. CDR3 length equals 16 residues. CDR1 is SEHNR, CDR2 FQNEAQ, per germline (reference sequence). The J segment lost 2 bases and the V segment lost 3 bases, leaving 5 bases of the junction unmatched. The CDR3 region has the DNA TGTGCCAGCAGCTTGGGGACAGGGCGTCCTGGAAACACCATATATTTT. Amino acids: CASSLGTGRPGNTIYF.

Worth noting for this clone: Compared with germline, one end of the junction differs, possibly owing to a read error. The chain recombines TRBV28 with TRBJ1-2, with D unclear. The CDR3 length is 12 residues. Germline V gives CDR1 MDHEN, CDR2 SYDVKM. CDR3 region: CASSLGQANLRF. The CDR3 coding sequence is TGTGCCAGCAGTTTGGGCCAGGCGAATTTACGCTTC.

Note on this clone: The sample has other DNA sequences that encode this CDR3 too. V gene TRBV6-5 combines with J gene TRBJ2-7; 9 nucleotides match TRBD1. Looked up from germline, CDR1 is MNHEY and CDR2 is SVGAGI. Trimming cost V 2 bases and J 4 bases; bases outside gene matches: 3. This CDR3 contains 14 residues. CDR3 residues: CASSYGGQGYEQYF. The CDR3 coding sequence is TGTGCCAGCAGTTACGGGGGACAGGGTTACGAGCAGTACTTC.